A selection of T cell receptor beta chains follows, all from one sample in a study of blood T cell repertoires in COVID-19. Clones were sequenced by immunoSEQ multiplex PCR, and TCRdb holds only the in-frame ones, with some missing. The sample has some 120,000 clones, 87% seen once. Sequenced material: peripheral blood. Receptor source: an older woman with acute or convalescent COVID-19. The conserved cysteine and the conserved F or W are not part of the CDR3 here. A D gene is named only where the DNA matches it firmly.

TRBD1	TRBJ1-2	11	TRBV6-5	ASRVQGAYGYT
TRBD1	TRBJ2-6	14	TRBV18	ASSPRDRVGANVLT
NA	TRBJ2-6	15	TRBV21-1	ASPREGVTSGANVLT
TRBD1	TRBJ1-5	11	TRBV19	ASSGTGNQPQH
TRBD2	TRBJ2-2	14	TRBV5-4	ASSLGAGGGTGELF
TRBD2	TRBJ2-6	16	TRBV5-6	ASSLPQRLAAGANVLT
NA	TRBJ1-2	13	TRBV27	ASSLSFTRDYGYT
NA	TRBJ1-1	13	TRBV5-1	ASSSDGGRGTEAF
NA	TRBJ1-1	13	TRBV6-5	ASSYSQTRFGQAF
NA	TRBJ1-1	12	TRBV28	ASSFGLGGTEAF
TRBD2	TRBJ2-3	13	TRBV27	ASNLLGRGTDTQY
NA	TRBJ1-2	15	TRBV19	ASSGTRRQLSNYGYT
NA	TRBJ1-2	12	TRBV10-3	AISSRGANYGYT
TRBD2	TRBJ2-1	14	TRBV15	ATSSGGTSQYNEQF
NA	TRBJ1-1	12	TRBV10-3	AISPSGVRTEAF
NA	TRBJ1-5	9	TRBV20-1	SAKSGGAQH
NA	TRBJ2-3	14	TRBV7-3	ASSLLARASTDTQY
TRBD1	TRBJ2-7	12	TRBV19	ATQEDRGSDEQY
TRBD2	TRBJ2-1	13	TRBV29-1	SVEGGLAGVNEQF
NA	TRBJ1-5	11	TRBV18	ASSAVENQPQH
NA	TRBJ2-1	13	TRBV6-5	ASSYSPDYYNEQF
NA	TRBJ2-7	12	TRBV5-1	ASSFTTEPYEQY
NA	TRBJ2-1	10	TRBV12-3/TRBV12-4	ASSPSAWAQF
NA	TRBJ2-7	9	TRBV10-3	AIGGTYEQY
TRBD2	TRBJ2-1	14	TRBV12-5	ASGWVGRGTYNEQF
TRBD2	TRBJ2-1	13	TRBV4-1	ASSQSGSSYNEQF
NA	TRBJ1-1	12	TRBV7-2	ASSHRAGNTEAF
TRBD1	TRBJ2-3	16	TRBV18	ASSPPRTGVRGTDTQY
TRBD1	TRBJ1-3	17	TRBV9	ASSVTSGTGTFSGNTIY
NA	TRBJ1-4	12	TRBV13	ASSFRDKGEKLF
TRBD1	TRBJ1-2	12	TRBV27	ASSVGQGHYGYT
NA	TRBJ1-5	11	TRBV27	ASSFDIYQPQH
TRBD2	TRBJ2-1	13	TRBV19	ASRLTSGTYNEQF
TRBD2	TRBJ2-1	14	TRBV7-9	ASSFGTSGRKNEQF
TRBD1	TRBJ1-2	13	TRBV6-5	ASIRTGGAVDGYT
NA	TRBJ2-7	12	TRBV27	ASSSLARSYEQY
NA	TRBJ1-1	13	TRBV7-9	ASSLGVGVDTEAF
TRBD2	TRBJ2-5	13	TRBV29-1	SLRTSGLGQETQY
NA	TRBJ1-2	11	TRBV3-1/TRBV3-2	ASSQGPNYGYT
NA	TRBJ2-2	14	TRBV19	ASSIGPGVNTGELF
NA	TRBJ2-2	11	TRBV15	ATSRDKPGELF